The 15 T cell receptor beta chains presented below share a single source sample, sequenced in a study of blood T cell repertoires in COVID-19. The protocol was immunoSEQ multiplex PCR, while the TCRdb copy is restricted to in-frame clones and leaves out a portion. This sample has about 180,000 clones, with approximately 83% found just once. The sequenced material came from peripheral blood. The receptors originated from a man aged 60-69 years with acute or convalescent COVID-19.

This chain uses TRBV5-1 with TRBJ2-1; TRBD2 agrees at 7 bases. The CDR3 is 16 amino acids. In germline, CDR1 is SGHRS, CDR2 YFSETQ. V was pared by 4 bases and J by 1 base, with 8 bases of the junction left unmatched. The CDR3 nucleotides read TGCGCCAGCAGCCCCCTGCCTAGCGGTTCCTACAATGAGCAGTTCTTC. This encodes CASSPLPSGSYNEQFF. The variable domain in full, with the rest retrieved from reference TRBV5-1 and TRBJ2-1, is KAGVTQTPRYLIKTRGQQVTLSCSPISGHRSVSWYQQTPGQGLQFLFEYFSETQRNKGNFPGRFSGRQFSNSRSEMNVSTLELGDSALYLCASSPLPSGSYNEQFFGPGTRLTVL.

This CDR3 reads CASSRVAGANEQFF. The CDR3 nucleotides are TGTGCCAGCAGCAGAGTAGCGGGAGCGAATGAGCAGTTCTTC. The rearrangement links TRBV7-8 to TRBJ2-1, with 9 bases lining up with TRBD2. Looked up from germline, CDR1 is SGHVS and CDR2 is FQNEAQ. V lost 5 bases, J lost 7 bases, and 6 bases stayed unmatched. The CDR3 is 14 amino acids.

The chain is built from TRBV7-2 and TRBJ2-7; weak D call: TRBD2 (6 bases). Germline V CDR1 and CDR2: SGHTA, FQGNSA. V lost 0 bases, J lost 7 bases, and 22 bases lay in between. This CDR3 region has 17 residues. The CDR3 nucleotides are TGTGCCAGCAGCTTAGCAATAGGGAACCCGCCGGAGGGGGAGCAGTACTTC. This codes for CASSLAIGNPPEGEQYF. Together with reference TRBV7-2 and TRBJ2-7, the CDR3 gives the full variable domain: GAGVSQSPSNKVTEKGKDVELRCDPISGHTALYWYRQSLGQGLEFLIYFQGNSAPDKSGLPSDRFSAERTGGSVSTLTIQRTQQEDSAVYLCASSLAIGNPPEGEQYFGPGTRLTVT.

The table lists this clone with a few counts. In nucleotides, the CDR3 is TGTGCCAGCAGCGTTAGCGGGACAGGGAGGCACACCATATATTTT. Translation gives CASSVSGTGRHTIYF. This rearrangement joins TRBV7-2 to TRBJ1-3; 9 bases map to TRBD1. The trim removed 5 bases at V and 8 bases at J, leaving 10 bases unmatched. CDR3 size: 15 residues. Germline values: CDR1 SGHTA, CDR2 FQGNSA.

This chain links TRBV9 with TRBJ2-1; no clear D gene. The germline CDR1 and CDR2 sequences are SGDLS and YYNGEE. The CDR3 is 14 amino acids. Trimming pared 0 bases from V and 7 bases from J, leaving 11 bases between. The CDR3 coding sequence is TGTGCCAGCAGCGTAGCGACACGTGTAAATGAGCAGTTCTTC. Translating it yields CASSVATRVNEQFF.

The V and J genes are TRBV24-1 and TRBJ1-2; 12 bases map to TRBD1. Germline V lookup: CDR1 KGHDR, CDR2 SFDVKD. The CDR3 covers 15 residues. With V trimmed by 11 bases and J by 4 bases, 10 bases remained unmatched. CDR3 protein: CAMIRDRGRIYGYTF. CDR3 nucleotide sequence: TGTGCCATGATTAGGGACAGGGGGCGGATCTATGGCTACACCTTC.

The V gene is TRBV12-3 or TRBV12-4, the J gene TRBJ1-1; a weak D match, TRBD1 (5 bases). V dropped 3 bases and J dropped 5 bases, with 10 bases sitting between them. CDR3 length: 13 residues. The DNA for the CDR3 is TGTGCCAGCAGTTTCCGGGGGACGACTGAAGCTTTCTTT. The encoded protein is CASSFRGTTEAFF.

The chain recombines TRBV7-2 with TRBJ2-3, with D uncertain. Germline V gene sequence: CDR1 SGHTA, CDR2 FQGNSA. V lost 2 bases and J 7 bases, leaving 10 bases between the germline ends. The CDR3 is made up of 13 amino acids. The CDR3 here is CASSLSGRNTQYF. CDR3 DNA: TGTGCCAGCAGCTTAAGTGGGCGAAATACGCAGTATTTT.

The chain is built from TRBV28 and TRBJ1-5, with 9 bases matching TRBD1. The germline V gene encodes CDR1 MDHEN and CDR2 SYDVKM. The CDR3 length is 16 residues. V shed 2 bases and J 10 bases; nucleotides not matched to a gene: 12. Written as DNA, the CDR3 is TGTGCCAGCAGTTTAGTATGGACAGGGGACTATAAACCCCAGCATTTT. Encoded protein: CASSLVWTGDYKPQHF.

The chain couples TRBV28 to TRBJ2-7; 10 nucleotides align to TRBD1. V was clipped by 3 bases and J by 9 bases; unmatched bases: 11. The CDR3 is made up of 15 amino acids. The germline CDR1 and CDR2 sequences are MDHEN and SYDVKM. The CDR3 reads CASSFRGTGVIVQYF. The CDR3 bases are TGTGCCAGCAGTTTTCGGGGGACAGGGGTTATCGTGCAGTACTTC.

The J gene is TRBJ2-1, the V gene TRBV7-3, with 12 bases identical to TRBD1. This CDR3 comprises 15 residues. The germline V gene has CDR1 SGHTA and CDR2 FQGTGA. V shed 3 bases, J shed 13 bases, and the junction held 10 bases outside the gene matches. CDR3 nucleotides: TGTGCCAGCAGCTTTGGGGGACAGGGGGCGGCTTACCAGTTCTTC. It specifies CASSFGGQGAAYQFF.

The chain couples TRBV9 to TRBJ1-2; D is possibly TRBD1 (6 bases). Germline CDR1 is SGDLS and CDR2 is YYNGEE. The CDR3 consists of 13 residues. V dropped 4 bases and J dropped 7 bases, with 14 bases sitting between them. Here the CDR3 reads CASSPRGGPGYTF. The CDR3 bases are TGTGCCAGCAGCCCCCGCGGGGGGCCTGGCTACACCTTC.

This clone has a handful of counts. CDR3 nucleotide sequence: TGTGCCAGCAGCACCTTAACTAGACAGGCGAACACCGGGGAGCTGTTTTTT. Residues: CASSTLTRQANTGELFF. The V and J genes are TRBV13 and TRBJ2-2; the D gene is possibly TRBD1 (6 bases). The CDR3 sequence is 17 residues long. Germline assignment: CDR1 PRHDT and CDR2 FYEKMQ (reference sequence). V shed 5 bases and J shed 0 bases, with 16 bases lying between them. The full variable domain, completed using reference TRBV13 and TRBJ2-2, is AAGVIQSPRHLIKEKRETATLKCYPIPRHDTVYWYQQGPGQDPQFLISFYEKMQSDKGSIPDRFSAQQFSDYHSELNMSSLELGDSALYFCASSTLTRQANTGELFFGEGSRLTVL.

The gene calls are TRBV3-1 (or the pseudogene TRBV3-2) and TRBJ2-1; a weak D match, TRBD2 (5 bases). The V end was cut by 3 bases, the J end by 2 bases, with 14 bases between. Germline assignment: CDR1 LGHDT and CDR2 YNNKEL (reference sequence). The CDR3 is 16 amino acids. DNA of the CDR3: TGTGCCAGCAGCCATCAGATCGGAGGCCCCTACAATGAGCAGTTCTTC. Protein sequence: CASSHQIGGPYNEQFF.

The chain is built from TRBV9 and TRBJ1-1; tentatively, D is TRBD1 (5 bases). CDR3 length: 15 amino acids. V lost 4 bases to trimming and J lost 1 base, with 14 bases between them. The germline V gene has CDR1 SGDLS and CDR2 YYNGEE. The CDR3 nucleotides read TGTGCCAGCAGCCCCCGATTGGGGCGGAACACTGAAGCTTTCTTT. This translates into CASSPRLGRNTEAFF. Full variable domain (remainder filled in from reference TRBV9 and TRBJ1-1): DSGVTQTPKHLITATGQRVTLRCSPRSGDLSVYWYQQSLDQGLQFLIQYYNGEERAKGNILERFSAQQFPDLHSELNLSSLELGDSALYFCASSPRLGRNTEAFFGQGTRLTVV.